The 2 T cell receptor beta chains below were found in one sample sequenced in a study of CD8 T cells in Susac syndrome. RNA in amounts of about 0.5 to 1 ug was reverse transcribed with random hexamers. TCRdb analysed the immunoSEQ multiplex PCR reads with MiXCR anew, one entry per CDR3 protein. This sample yields around 280,000 distinct CDR3 sequences, of which about 85% are seen a single time; about 0.11% belongs to the top ten. The sample consisted of CD8+ T cells from PBMCs. The receptors come from a human donor with multiple sclerosis.

V gene TRBV9 combines with J gene TRBJ2-2, with D perhaps given as TRBD1 or TRBD2 (5 bases each). The CDR3 has 15 residues. The V gene's germline CDR1 is SGDLS and CDR2 YYNGEE. The germline V and J ends were trimmed by 3 bases and 5 bases, with 14 bases remaining between them. CDR3 DNA sequence: TGTGCCAGCAGCGCCCCTGGGGGTCGTACCGGGGAGCTGTTTTTT. This encodes CASSAPGGRTGELFF.

The V and J genes are TRBV15 and TRBJ2-7; 8 nucleotides match TRBD1. The V gene's germline CDR1 is LNHNV and CDR2 YYDKDF (reference sequence). This CDR3 has 16 residues. The V gene end was trimmed by 3 bases and the J gene end by 4 bases; junction bases not matched to a gene: 11. CDR3 region: CATSRSPGTGDYEQYF. The CDR3 coding sequence is TGTGCCACCAGCAGGAGCCCCGGGACAGGAGATTACGAGCAGTACTTC. Combining the CDR3 with reference TRBV15 and TRBJ2-7 gives the whole variable domain DAMVIQNPRYQVTQFGKPVTLSCSQTLNHNVMYWYQQKSSQAPKLLFHYYDKDFNNEADTPDNFQSRRPNTSFCFLDIRSPGLGDTAMYLCATSRSPGTGDYEQYFGPGTRLTVT.